This T cell receptor beta chain was captured in a study of blood T cell repertoires in COVID-19. Using immunoSEQ multiplex PCR, the repertoire was profiled, and TCRdb retains in-frame clones only, with some absent. The table has about 210,000 clones, 85% to 90% seen once; the top ten hold 1.2%. Germline trimming cut 2 bases from V and 1 base from J; bases unmatched to any gene: 3. The CDR3 extends over 16 amino acids. Germline V CDR1 and CDR2: MNHEY, SMNVEV (reference sequence). J is TRBJ2-1 and V is TRBV27, with 9 positions matching TRBD1. This TCR came from a man aged 25 to 45 who had recovered from COVID-19. Sequencing was carried out using PBMCs or T cells enriched from blood (not recorded which). The CDR3 loop is CASSLRDRVSYNEQFF. The CDR3 DNA is TGTGCCAGCAGTTTAAGGGACAGGGTTTCCTACAATGAGCAGTTCTTC.